This paragraph covers one T cell receptor beta chain sequence. With 60 Vbeta and 13 Jbeta primers, the PCR was carried out. Sequencing was performed with immunoSEQ multiplex PCR; in TCRdb, only in-frame clones are kept and a portion is missing. This sample carries some 180,000 clones, around 83% of them seen once, and the ten largest clones take 2% to 3%. The data are from a study of cytomegalovirus exposure and HLA in healthy donors. Germline V gene data show CDR1 as MNHEY and CDR2 as SVGAGI. After removal of 6 bases from V and 0 bases from J, the junction contained 5 bases not matched to a gene. The CDR3 length is 15 residues.

The sequenced material came from PBMCs. The TCR sequence derives from a man aged 25-45 years in good health and CMV-seropositive. This chain connects TRBV6-5 to TRBJ2-1; TRBD2 agrees at 7 bases. CDR3 DNA sequence: TGTGCCAGCAGGGGCCTAGCGGTCTCCTACAATGAGCAGTTCTTC. Protein sequence: CASRGLAVSYNEQFF.